The clone carrying this T cell receptor beta chain has a count of ten or more. Its cognate antigen is unknown. Using quantitative 5'-RACE with molecular barcodes, the authors made TCR beta libraries. TCRdb called the 5' RACE reads again in MiXCR, with one record for every CDR3 protein. In the table there are about 800,000 distinct CDR3 sequences, about an eighth of which are singletons. The data originate from a study of CD8 T cells in ankylosing spondylitis. Study results and limitations: Disease-linked clones, CD8+, were relatively rare in peripheral blood. In reactive arthritis synovial fluid and blood, some motif variants had been reported before. In ankylosing spondylitis blood, a motif of roughly 8 highly homologous TCR beta variants appeared characteristic.

This CDR3 comprises 14 residues. The germline gives CDR1 DFQATT, CDR2 SNEGSKA (reference sequence). V dropped 3 bases and J dropped 0 bases, with 10 bases sitting between them. The chain uses TRBV20-1 and TRBJ2-3; TRBD2 might be the D (5 bases). The specimen was blood, either unsorted or a sorted T cell fraction (not recorded which). This receptor was taken from a male donor with ankylosing spondylitis. CDR3 in DNA: TGCAGTGCTAGGAGCGGAACTAGCACAGATACGCAGTATTTT. Protein product: CSARSGTSTDTQYF.